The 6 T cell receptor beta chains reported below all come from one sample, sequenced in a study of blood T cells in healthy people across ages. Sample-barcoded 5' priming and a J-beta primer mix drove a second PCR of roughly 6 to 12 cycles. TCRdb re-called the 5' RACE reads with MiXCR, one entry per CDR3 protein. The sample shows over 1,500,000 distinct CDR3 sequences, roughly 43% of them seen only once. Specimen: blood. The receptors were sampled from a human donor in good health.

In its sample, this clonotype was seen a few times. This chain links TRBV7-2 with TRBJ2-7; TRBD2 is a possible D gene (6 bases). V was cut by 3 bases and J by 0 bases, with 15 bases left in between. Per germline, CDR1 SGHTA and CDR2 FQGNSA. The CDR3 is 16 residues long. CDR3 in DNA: TGTGCCAGCAGCTTCGGTGCGGGACGTGACTCCTACGAGCAGTACTTC. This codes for CASSFGAGRDSYEQYF.

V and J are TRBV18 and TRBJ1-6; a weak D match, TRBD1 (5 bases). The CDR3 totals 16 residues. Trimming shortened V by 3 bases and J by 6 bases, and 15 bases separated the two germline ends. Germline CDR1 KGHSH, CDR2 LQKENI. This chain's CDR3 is CASSPTTALFNSPLHF. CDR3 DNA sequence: TGTGCCAGCTCACCCACGACAGCTCTTTTTAATTCACCCCTCCACTTT. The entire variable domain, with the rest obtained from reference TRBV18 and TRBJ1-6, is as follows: NAGVMQNPRHLVRRRGQEARLRCSPMKGHSHVYWYRQLPEEGLKFMVYLQKENIIDESGMPKERFSAEFPKEGPSILRIQQVVRGDSAAYFCASSPTTALFNSPLHFGNGTRLTVT.

The CDR3 coding sequence is TGTGCCAGCAGCCAAGTTGTGAGCAGGGATCGCACAGATACGCAGTATTTT. Its translation is CASSQVVSRDRTDTQYF. The gene calls are TRBV14 and TRBJ2-3; tentatively, D is TRBD1 (5 bases). This CDR3 is 17 amino acids long. CDR1 SGHDN and CDR2 FVKESK come from the germline V gene. Trimming shortened V by 1 base and J by 1 base, and 15 bases separated the two germline ends.

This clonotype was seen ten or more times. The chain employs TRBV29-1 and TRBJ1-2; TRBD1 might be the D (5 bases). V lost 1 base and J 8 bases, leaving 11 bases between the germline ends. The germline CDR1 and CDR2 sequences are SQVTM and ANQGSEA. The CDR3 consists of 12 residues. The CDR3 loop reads CSVEGQGEGYTF. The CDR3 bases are TGCAGCGTTGAAGGGCAGGGTGAAGGCTACACCTTC.

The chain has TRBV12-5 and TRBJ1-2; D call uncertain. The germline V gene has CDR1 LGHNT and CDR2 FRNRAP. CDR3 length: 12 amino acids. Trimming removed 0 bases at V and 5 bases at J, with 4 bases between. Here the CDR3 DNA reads TGTGCTAGTGGTTTGGTAATGTATGGCTACACCTTC. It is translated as CASGLVMYGYTF.

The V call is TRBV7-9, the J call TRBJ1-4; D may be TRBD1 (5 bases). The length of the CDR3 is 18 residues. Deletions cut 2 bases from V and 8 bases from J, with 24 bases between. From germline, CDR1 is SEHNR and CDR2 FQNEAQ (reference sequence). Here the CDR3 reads CASSLPLMGQGAKEKLFF. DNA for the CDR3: TGTGCCAGCAGCTTACCCCTGATGGGGCAAGGGGCCAAAGAAAAACTGTTTTTT.